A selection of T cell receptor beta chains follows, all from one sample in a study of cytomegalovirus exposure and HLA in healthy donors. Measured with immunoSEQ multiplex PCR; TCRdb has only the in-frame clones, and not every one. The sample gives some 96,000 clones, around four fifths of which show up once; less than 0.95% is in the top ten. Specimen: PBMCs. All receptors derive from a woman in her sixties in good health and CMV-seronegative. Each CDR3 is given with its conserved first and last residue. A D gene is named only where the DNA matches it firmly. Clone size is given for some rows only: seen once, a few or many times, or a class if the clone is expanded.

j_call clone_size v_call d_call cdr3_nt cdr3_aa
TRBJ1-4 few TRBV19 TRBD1 TGTGCCAGTAGTAACCCCGGGACAGGGGGCGGAAAACTGTTTTTT CASSNPGTGGGKLFF
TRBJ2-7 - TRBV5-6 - TGTGCCAGCAGCCCGCTGCAGGGGATTTCCGTGGACGAGCAGTACTTC CASSPLQGISVDEQYF
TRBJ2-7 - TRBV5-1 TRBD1 TGCGCCAGCAGCCCCGGACAGGGCTTCCACGAGCAGTACTTC CASSPGQGFHEQYF
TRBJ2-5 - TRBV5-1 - TGCGCCAGCAGCTTGGAACAGCCCAACCAAGAGACCCAGTACTTC CASSLEQPNQETQYF
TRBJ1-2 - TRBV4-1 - TGCGCCAGCAGCCTTATCTATGGTGGCTACACCTTC CASSLIYGGYTF
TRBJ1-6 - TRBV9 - TGTGCCAGCAGCGCCGGACTGGCCAATTCACCCCTCCACTTT CASSAGLANSPLHF
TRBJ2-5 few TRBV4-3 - TGCGCCAGCAGCCGAGATGAGGAGACCCAGTACTTC CASSRDEETQYF
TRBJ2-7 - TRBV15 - TGTGCCACCAGCAGAGGTGAGGAACTGGGGGGCGAGCAGTACTTC CATSRGEELGGEQYF
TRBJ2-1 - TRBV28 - TGTGCCAGCAGTCCCCCAATTCTTGGGGACTTCTACAATGAGCAGTTCTTC CASSPPILGDFYNEQFF
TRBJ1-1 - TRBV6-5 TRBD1 TGTGCCAGCAACCCCGACAGGGGGAGCACTGAAGCTTTCTTT CASNPDRGSTEAFF
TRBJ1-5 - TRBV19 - TGTGCCAGTAGTAAATTGGGCAGCCAAGATCAGCCCCAGCATTTT CASSKLGSQDQPQHF
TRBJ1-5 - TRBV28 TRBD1 TGTGCCAGCAGCCATAACAGGGGGCTGTTTATTCAGCCCCAGCATTTT CASSHNRGLFIQPQHF
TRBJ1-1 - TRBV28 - TGTGCCAGCAGTTTACTTCCCCCCACTGAAGCTTTCTTT CASSLLPPTEAFF
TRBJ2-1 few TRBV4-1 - TGCGCCAGCAGCCTACAAATAGGGGGTTTGGGGAATGAGCAGTTCTTC CASSLQIGGLGNEQFF
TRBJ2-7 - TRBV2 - TGTGCCAGCACCAACGAGAGGCTAGTGGACGAGCAGTACTTC CASTNERLVDEQYF
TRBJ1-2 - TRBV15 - TGTGCCACCAGCGGGGCAGATGATCTCTATGGCTACACCTTC CATSGADDLYGYTF
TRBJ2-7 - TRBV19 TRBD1 TGTGCCAGTAGTACAGACAGGGCGCGAGAGCAGTACTTC CASSTDRAREQYF
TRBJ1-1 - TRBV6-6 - TGTGCCAGCAGGATAGACCCTGAGGTCGACACTGAAGCTTTCTTT CASRIDPEVDTEAFF
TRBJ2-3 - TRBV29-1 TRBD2 TGCAGCGTTGACACTAGCGGGGGTACAGATACGCAGTATTTT CSVDTSGGTDTQYF
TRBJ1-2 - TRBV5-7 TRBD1 TGTGCCAGCAGACCCGGACAGGGAGCGGCGGGCTACACCTTC CASRPGQGAAGYTF
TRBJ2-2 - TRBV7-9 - TGTGCCAGCAGCTGGGGCGAGCCGAGGTCCGGGGAGCTGTTTTTT CASSWGEPRSGELFF
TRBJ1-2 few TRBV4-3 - TGCGCCAGCAGCCAAGACTCAGGGACTCTTAGGAATAGTGGCTACACCTTC CASSQDSGTLRNSGYTF
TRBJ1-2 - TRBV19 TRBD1 TGTGCCAGTCACATTGGGACAGGGGGTTCCGGCTACACCTTC CASHIGTGGSGYTF
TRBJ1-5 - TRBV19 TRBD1 TGTGCCAGCCGGGACAGGGGGCTTACGAGCAATCAGCCCCAGCATTTT CASRDRGLTSNQPQHF
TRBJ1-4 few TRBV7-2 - TGTGCCAGCAGCTTTGGTCCTACCGTAACAACTAATGAAAAACTGTTTTTT CASSFGPTVTTNEKLFF
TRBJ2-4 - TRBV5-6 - TGTGCCAGCAGCTTGACAGGGATAGCCAAAAACATTCAGTACTTC CASSLTGIAKNIQYF
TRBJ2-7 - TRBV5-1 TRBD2 TGCGCCAGCAGCCTAGGGACTAGCGGGGCCACTCTCGGGCAGTACTTC CASSLGTSGATLGQYF
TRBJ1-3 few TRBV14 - TGTGCCAGCAGCCAAGCCTTCTACAGCGGAACTGGAAACACCATATATTTT CASSQAFYSGTGNTIYF
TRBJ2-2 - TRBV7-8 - TGTGCCAGCCGCCCAAGCGCCGTGGGGGAGCTGTTTTTT CASRPSAVGELFF
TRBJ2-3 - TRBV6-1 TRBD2 TGTGCCAGCAGTGGAACCGGGACTAGCTTCGCAGATACGCAGTATTTT CASSGTGTSFADTQYF
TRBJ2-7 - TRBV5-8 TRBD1 TGTGCCGGCAGCGCACAGAGGACAGGGGATTCGTACGAGCAGTACTTC CAGSAQRTGDSYEQYF